This T cell receptor beta chain was documented in a study of PD-1 blockade in mismatch repair-deficient tumors. The germline gives CDR1 MNHEY, CDR2 SVGAGI. The CDR3 runs 14 residues. V lost 4 bases and J 2 bases, leaving 12 bases between the germline ends. Data came from immunoSEQ multiplex PCR; TCRdb stores just in-frame clones and leaves some out. There are 95,000 to 150,000 clones in the sample; 86% occur only once, and 13% lies in the top ten. All patients were mismatch repair deficient, assessed by either PCR or immunohistochemistry. TCR sequencing covered three patients who responded to pembrolizumab.

This specimen consisted of peripheral blood, obtained 44 weeks after starting pembrolizumab. This TCR was sampled from an adult with mismatch repair-deficient cancer. The chain carries TRBV6-5 and TRBJ2-7, with D possibly being TRBD1 or TRBD2 (5 bases each). This CDR3 is CASSSGDRPYEQYF. CDR3 coding DNA: TGTGCCAGCAGTTCCGGGGACCGTCCCTACGAGCAGTACTTC.